This passage covers 18 T cell receptor beta chains from one sample sequenced in a study of blood T cell repertoires in COVID-19. Generated by immunoSEQ multiplex PCR, the TCRdb table keeps only in-frame clones and is missing some. The sample contains some 200,000 clones, more than 75% of which appear only once. Sequenced sample: peripheral blood. These receptor sequences come from a human donor in a cohort sampled during active COVID-19.

The V and J genes are TRBV12-1 and TRBJ2-2; whether TRBD2, the table's D call, matches the DNA was not checked. TRBV12-1 corresponds to a pseudogene. The CDR3 length is 17 residues. CDR3 residues: CASSFPGAGANTGELFF. CDR3 DNA: TGTGCCAGCAGCTTCCCCGGTGCGGGGGCTAACACCGGGGAGCTGTTTTTT.

The chain is built from TRBV7-9 and TRBJ1-4; 7 nucleotides match TRBD1. The length of the CDR3 is 15 residues. V shed 1 base, J shed 10 bases, and the junction held 9 bases outside the gene matches. Per germline, CDR1 SEHNR and CDR2 FQNEAQ (reference sequence). Here the CDR3 reads CASSLVAGGPSKLFF. The CDR3 DNA is TGTGCCAGCAGCTTAGTGGCAGGGGGTCCATCAAAACTGTTTTTT.

This chain links TRBV28 with TRBJ2-3, with 11 bases lining up with TRBD2. The CDR3 has 17 residues. Trimming removed 1 base from V and 5 bases from J; junction bases left unmatched: 8. From germline, CDR1 is MDHEN and CDR2 SYDVKM. The CDR3 reads CASSLYDGTSGGDTQYF. In DNA form, the CDR3 reads TGTGCCAGCAGTTTATATGACGGGACTAGCGGAGGAGATACGCAGTATTTT.

This chain links TRBV19 with TRBJ2-3, with 10 bases aligning to TRBD2. Germline trimming cut 5 bases from V and 7 bases from J; bases unmatched to any gene: 6. CDR3 length: 14 residues. Germline CDR1 and CDR2: LNHDA and SQIVND (reference sequence). CDR3 DNA sequence: TGTGCCAGTAGTTTGGGACTAGCGACAAATACGCAGTATTTT. Translating it yields CASSLGLATNTQYF.

The chain is built from TRBV5-5 and TRBJ1-5; possible D gene TRBD1, 5 bases. V shed 4 bases and J shed 1 base, with 9 bases lying between them. Per the germline V gene, CDR1 is SGHKS and CDR2 is YYEKEE (reference sequence). CDR3 length equals 14 residues. Here the CDR3 DNA reads TGTGCCAGCAGCGGGGACTTAAGCAATCAGCCCCAGCATTTT. Translating gives CASSGDLSNQPQHF. Supplemented by reference TRBV5-5 and TRBJ1-5, the full variable domain reads DAGVTQSPTHLIKTRGQQVTLRCSPISGHKSVSWYQQVLGQGPQFIFQYYEKEERGRGNFPDRFSARQFPNYSSELNVNALLLGDSALYLCASSGDLSNQPQHFGDGTRLSIL.

The chain is built from TRBV25-1 and TRBJ2-5; a possible D gene is TRBD2 (5 bases). The CDR3 contains 13 residues. Trimming took off 4 bases at V and 5 bases at J, with 11 bases between the two ends. Germline V gives CDR1 MGHDK, CDR2 SYGVNS. Here the CDR3 reads CASSAPGKETQYF. DNA of the CDR3: TGTGCCAGCAGTGCCCCGGGGAAGGAGACCCAGTACTTC.

The rearrangement joins TRBV28 to TRBJ1-2; D is perhaps TRBD1 (5 bases). The length of the CDR3 is 16 residues. CDR1 is MDHEN and CDR2 is SYDVKM in the germline V gene. Trimming pared 6 bases from V and 1 base from J, leaving 18 bases between. CDR3: CASSPGDGHFNYGYTF. In nucleotides, the CDR3 is TGTGCCAGCAGCCCCGGAGACGGACACTTTAACTATGGCTACACCTTC.

This clone was counted between two and nine times. The genes are TRBV13 and TRBJ1-5; the match to TRBD1 covers 7 bases. Germline loops: CDR1 PRHDT, CDR2 FYEKMQ (reference sequence). V dropped 0 bases and J dropped 2; count of bases not matched to a gene: 4. This CDR3 has 16 residues. CDR3 sequence reads: CASSLGGGVGNQPQHF. CDR3 sequence (DNA): TGTGCCAGCAGCTTAGGAGGGGGCGTCGGCAATCAGCCCCAGCATTTT.

The J gene is TRBJ2-1, the V gene TRBV7-2; 7 nucleotides match TRBD1. Per germline, CDR1 SGHTA and CDR2 FQGNSA. The trim removed 3 bases at V and 4 bases at J, leaving 3 bases unmatched. There are 14 residues in the CDR3. The CDR3 loop is CASSLGTEYNEQFF. CDR3 nucleotides: TGTGCCAGCAGCTTGGGGACAGAATACAATGAGCAGTTCTTC.

The V gene is TRBV11-2, the J gene TRBJ2-2, with 9 bases identical to TRBD1. Germline CDR1 reads SGHAT; CDR2 reads FQNNGV. The CDR3 is 15 amino acids. After removal of 4 bases from V and 5 bases from J, the junction contained 5 bases not matched to a gene. The CDR3: CASSSTGGKTGELFF. In DNA, the CDR3 is TGTGCCAGCAGCTCGACAGGGGGAAAGACCGGGGAGCTGTTTTTT.

V usage is TRBV12-3 or TRBV12-4 and J usage is TRBJ1-2, with D hard to call. Trimming cost V 6 bases and J 7 bases, with 15 bases left between them. The CDR3 is 13 residues long. CDR3 residues: CASSPIDNTGYTF. The CDR3 bases are TGTGCCAGCAGCCCTATAGACAATACTGGCTACACCTTC.

V and J are TRBV29-1 and TRBJ2-2; 7 nucleotides align to TRBD2. Germline V CDR1 and CDR2: SQVTM, ANQGSEA. The CDR3 length is 15 residues. V lost 7 bases, J lost 1 base, and 9 bases stayed unmatched. The CDR3 sequence: CSAELERENTGELFF. The CDR3 nucleotides are TGCAGCGCCGAGTTGGAGCGGGAGAACACCGGGGAGCTGTTTTTT.

This chain links TRBV5-8 with TRBJ2-7, with 7 bases that match TRBD1. The CDR3 loop spans 13 amino acids. The V gene's germline CDR1 is SGHTS and CDR2 YDEGEE. V trimming: 3 bases; J trimming: 5 bases; junction bases outside the gene matches: 5. The CDR3 here is CASSYGQVNEQYF. CDR3 nucleotides: TGTGCCAGCAGCTATGGACAGGTGAACGAGCAGTACTTC.

The CDR3 DNA reads as TGTGCCAGCAGCTTCGGGACATATTATGGCTACACCTTC. It yields the protein CASSFGTYYGYTF. The chain employs TRBV7-8 and TRBJ1-2, with D maybe TRBD1 (6 bases). V gave up 3 bases and J gave up 5 bases, with 10 bases separating them. Germline V gene data show CDR1 as SGHVS and CDR2 as FQNEAQ. CDR3 size: 13 residues.

CDR3 bases: TGCGCCAGCAGAGGCGGGGCTAGAAGCACAGATACGCAGTATTTT. Amino acid sequence: CASRGGARSTDTQYF. The chain combines TRBV5-1 with TRBJ2-3; D is possibly TRBD2 (6 bases). The length of the CDR3 is 15 residues. V lost 5 bases to trimming and J lost 0 bases, with 13 bases between them. Germline V gene lookup returns CDR1 SGHRS and CDR2 YFSETQ.

The chain links TRBV2 to TRBJ1-4, with D uncertain. V dropped 3 bases and J dropped 0 bases, with 11 bases sitting between them. The CDR3 runs to 16 residues. Germline V gives CDR1 SNHLY, CDR2 FYNNEI. The CDR3 loop is CASSDSPYATNEKLFF. The CDR3 nucleotides are TGTGCCAGCAGTGACTCTCCCTATGCAACTAATGAAAAACTGTTTTTT.

The CDR3 DNA follows: TGTGCCAGCAGGGGCCGAATAGATTCACCCCTCCACTTT. Its translation: CASRGRIDSPLHF. The J gene is TRBJ1-6, the V gene TRBV6-5; D remains unclear. Trimming stripped 6 bases from V and 8 bases from J, with 11 bases between. From germline, CDR1 is MNHEY and CDR2 SVGAGI. This CDR3 comprises 13 residues.

Of note for this clone: One junction end does not reproduce the germline sequence, and a read error may be involved. The rearrangement joins TRBV6-1 to TRBJ2-4; 7 bases agree with TRBD1. Looked up from germline, CDR1 is MNHNS and CDR2 is SASEGT. The length of the CDR3 is 13 residues. CDR3 sequence: CASSEDGTASPNF. CDR3 bases: TGTGCCAGCAGTGAGGATGGGACAGCTTCACCTAACTTC.